The T cell receptor (beta chain) under discussion was sequenced for a study of blood T cell repertoires in COVID-19. Background on the study: Collection of acute and convalescent COVID-19 samples took place in the United States, Italy and Spain. T cells, B-cell-depleted T cells, or PBMCs provided the cDNA or gDNA that served as material.

Original analysis: It was from reference gene primer amplification that nucleated cell counts were estimated. Here immunoSEQ multiplex PCR was the method, and the copy in TCRdb shows in-frame clones only, minus some. The DNA was the basis for D and trimming; V, J and clone size are from that table. The table shows about 260,000 clones, with 85% to 90% occurring only once. V shed 3 bases and J 4 bases; nucleotides not matched to a gene: 10. The CDR3 covers 16 residues. CDR1 and CDR2 from the germline V gene are PRHDT and FYEKMQ (reference sequence). Material: peripheral blood. This chain uses TRBV13 with TRBJ1-2, with 8 positions matching TRBD1. The receptor comes from a middle-aged woman who had recovered from COVID-19. The CDR3 protein is CASSFADRESIYGYTF. In nucleotides, the CDR3 is TGTGCCAGCAGCTTCGCGGACAGGGAAAGTATCTATGGCTACACCTTC.